The entry below describes one T cell receptor (beta chain). V was trimmed by 2 bases and J by 4 bases, leaving 28 bases between them. The V gene's germline CDR1 is KGHDR and CDR2 SFDVKD. This CDR3 has 20 residues. The data were produced by immunoSEQ multiplex PCR, yet TCRdb's version contains in-frame clones alone and is incomplete. The sample lists about 200,000 clones, around four fifths seen once, with approximately 0.99% in the top ten. These data originate in a study of blood T cell repertoires in COVID-19. The J gene is TRBJ1-2, the V gene TRBV24-1, with D possibly being TRBD1 (5 bases). The sequencing sample was made of peripheral blood. This receptor was taken from a man aged 55-75 years with COVID-19, enrolled during active disease. CDR3: CATSDSSLLLGTGGIYGYTF. DNA of the CDR3: TGTGCCACCAGTGATTCTTCACTCCTCCTCGGGACCGGGGGGATCTATGGCTACACCTTC.